Shown below are 18 T cell receptor beta chains from a single sample sequenced in a study of OX40 agonist ivuxolimab in advanced cancers. Assay: immunoSEQ multiplex PCR; the TCRdb copy retains only in-frame clones and omits some. The sample has tens of thousands of clones; roughly nine tenths are singletons. Sequenced material: CD4+ or CD8+ T cells sorted from blood, taken in a trial of the OX40 agonist ivuxolimab. The receptors stem from an adult with an advanced solid tumor such as melanoma, head and neck, liver or kidney cancer.

The chain has TRBV27 and TRBJ2-3; D is possibly TRBD2 (7 bases). V lost 2 bases and J 4 bases, leaving 13 bases between the germline ends. CDR1 MNHEY and CDR2 SMNVEV come from the germline V gene (reference sequence). The CDR3 extends over 15 amino acids. CDR3 in amino acids: CASSLGGAKSDTQYF. The CDR3 bases are TGTGCCAGCAGTTTAGGGGGGGCGAAGTCAGATACGCAGTATTTT.

The rearrangement uses TRBV2 and TRBJ1-1, with D perhaps TRBD1 (5 bases). V lost 4 bases and J 3 bases, leaving 12 bases between the germline ends. Germline V lookup: CDR1 SNHLY, CDR2 FYNNEI. CDR3 length equals 14 residues. The CDR3 DNA reads as TGTGCCAGCAGTGCAGGGATTCGGGACACTGAAGCTTTCTTT. This codes for CASSAGIRDTEAFF.

The V gene is TRBV27, the J gene TRBJ2-7; D uncertain. Trimming took off 2 bases at V and 1 base at J, with 9 bases between the two ends. Per the germline V gene, CDR1 is MNHEY and CDR2 is SMNVEV (reference sequence). This CDR3 has 14 residues. The CDR3 DNA reads TGTGCCAGCAGTTTACGGCACCCATCCTACGAGCAGTACTTC. The encoded protein is CASSLRHPSYEQYF.

This clone showed up just a few times. V usage is TRBV6-6 and J usage is TRBJ1-1; 7 bases align to TRBD1. The J segment lost 1 base and the V segment lost 7 bases, leaving 6 bases of the junction unmatched. The CDR3 has 14 residues. CDR1 and CDR2 (germline): MNHNY, SVGAGI (reference sequence). CDR3 DNA sequence: TGTGCCAGCAAGGAGACAGGGACGAACACTGAAGCTTTCTTT. Amino acid sequence: CASKETGTNTEAFF.

The chain is built from TRBV6-1 and TRBJ1-2; D is unresolved. CDR1 is MNHNS, CDR2 SASEGT, per germline. Between the trimmed V and J ends, which lost 2 bases and 6 bases, there was a span of 7 bases. This CDR3 is built from 12 residues. DNA for the CDR3: TGTGCCAGCAGTGAACCTGGGGATGGCTACACCTTC. Its translation is CASSEPGDGYTF.

A few counts support this clone. At one of its ends the junction is not consistent with the germline gene, which may arise from a read error. The chain uses TRBV10-3 and TRBJ1-2, with unresolved D. The CDR3 runs to 11 residues. Germline V gene sequence: CDR1 ENHRY, CDR2 SYGVKD. CDR3 nucleotide sequence: TGTGCCATCAGTGAGTCGGGCAGAATAGCCTTC. Translation gives CAISESGRIAF.

This chain joins TRBV7-2 and TRBJ1-4; D gene unclear. The V gene's germline CDR1 is SGHTA and CDR2 FQGNSA. CDR3 length: 15 amino acids. V lost 5 bases and J 7 bases, leaving 17 bases between the germline ends. This CDR3 reads CASSPQGGIGEKLFF. In nucleotides, the CDR3 is TGTGCCAGCAGCCCCCAAGGCGGGATCGGTGAAAAACTGTTTTTT.

CDR3 region: CATSRTGLHPSSSYNEQFF. The CDR3 DNA reads as TGTGCCACCAGCAGAACCGGTCTCCACCCTTCGAGCTCCTACAATGAGCAGTTCTTC. The rearrangement uses TRBV15 and TRBJ2-1; D is uncertain. V was shortened by 2 bases and J by 0 bases, with 20 bases between the two germline ends. The CDR3 extends over 19 amino acids. Germline CDR1 LNHNV, CDR2 YYDKDF (reference sequence).

The chain joins TRBV7-9 to TRBJ2-7, with D perhaps being TRBD1 or TRBD2 (5 bases each). The CDR3 loop spans 15 amino acids. Deletions cut 0 bases from V and 1 base from J, with 10 bases between. In germline, CDR1 is SEHNR, CDR2 FQNEAQ (reference sequence). The CDR3 bases are TGTGCCAGCAGCTTAGCTCATGGGGGTTCCTACGAGCAGTACTTC. This gives the protein CASSLAHGGSYEQYF.

This clone has a single count. V gene TRBV4-1 combines with J gene TRBJ2-5; D perhaps matches TRBD2 (6 bases). TRBJ2-7 matches the DNA end more closely, so the J call is doubtful. The CDR3 contains 15 residues. Germline lookup yields CDR1 MGHRA and CDR2 YSYEKL. The CDR3 sequence is CASSQESFGGTEQYF. CDR3 coding DNA: TGCGCCAGCAGCCAAGAGTCGTTCGGGGGAACCGAGCAGTACTTC.

The chain combines TRBV5-4 with TRBJ2-2; 8 nucleotides line up with TRBD1. The CDR3 totals 15 residues. The germline gives CDR1 SGHNT, CDR2 YYREEE (reference sequence). The V segment lost 4 bases and the J segment 4 bases; nucleotides outside the gene matches: 6. The CDR3 reads CASSPGQAGTGELFF. CDR3 DNA sequence: TGTGCCAGCAGCCCGGGACAGGCGGGCACCGGGGAGCTGTTTTTT.

The chain employs TRBV5-1 and TRBJ2-7; 7 bases agree with TRBD2. CDR3 length: 14 residues. Germline CDR1 and CDR2: SGHRS and YFSETQ. V was clipped by 5 bases and J by 2 bases; unmatched bases: 7. CDR3 bases: TGCGCCAGCAGACCTTCGGGAGGTGCCTACGAGCAGTACTTC. The encoded protein is CASRPSGGAYEQYF.

The chain links TRBV7-2 to TRBJ1-2; possible D gene TRBD1, 6 bases. Germline CDR1 is SGHTA and CDR2 is FQGNSA. The CDR3 runs 14 residues. V was cut by 3 bases and J by 5 bases, with 13 bases left in between. CDR3 sequence reads: CASSLDDRIYGYTF. The CDR3 DNA follows: TGTGCCAGCAGCTTGGATGACAGGATTTATGGCTACACCTTC.

In its sample, this clone was seen once. The gene calls are TRBV15 and TRBJ2-5; no definite D call. V shed 3 bases and J shed 7 bases, with 12 bases lying between them. This CDR3 contains 13 residues. The germline V gene encodes CDR1 LNHNV and CDR2 YYDKDF (reference sequence). In DNA form, the CDR3 reads TGTGCCACCAGCAGGGAGAGATTCGGGACCCAGTACTTC. It yields the protein CATSRERFGTQYF.

The chain links TRBV7-2 to TRBJ1-1; 7 bases map to TRBD1. This CDR3 contains 13 residues. Germline assignment: CDR1 SGHTA and CDR2 FQGNSA. DNA for the CDR3: TGTAGGTCTAGTCAGGGGGGGAAAGAAGAAGCTTTCTTT. This encodes CRSSQGGKEEAFF.

This chain uses TRBV7-3 with TRBJ1-5; TRBD1 might be the D (5 bases). There are 13 residues in the CDR3. Trimming cost V 5 bases and J 4 bases, with 9 bases left between them. Germline V lookup: CDR1 SGHTA, CDR2 FQGTGA. The CDR3 loop is CASSQTDNQPQHF. CDR3 bases: TGTGCCAGCAGCCAGACAGATAATCAGCCCCAGCATTTT. The variable domain in full, with the rest retrieved from reference TRBV7-3 and TRBJ1-5, is GAGVSQTPSNKVTEKGKYVELRCDPISGHTALYWYRQSLGQGPEFLIYFQGTGAADDSGLPNDRFFAVRPEGSVSTLKIQRTERGDSAVYLCASSQTDNQPQHFGDGTRLSIL.

The chain combines TRBV7-3 with TRBJ1-3; D remains ambiguous. The length of the CDR3 is 15 residues. V lost 5 bases, J lost 2 bases, and 13 bases lay in between. The germline gives CDR1 SGHTA, CDR2 FQGTGA. The CDR3 DNA reads TGTGCCAGCAGCCTAGGAGCGGGGACTGGAAACACCATATATTTT. It specifies CASSLGAGTGNTIYF.

The chain couples TRBV10-3 to TRBJ2-1; TRBD2 matches at 10 bases. After removal of 2 bases from V and 6 bases from J, the junction contained 7 bases not matched to a gene. Germline CDR1 and CDR2: ENHRY and SYGVKD. The CDR3 extends over 16 amino acids. The DNA of the CDR3 is TGTGCCATCAGTGAGAGAGCGGGGGGGGTGGTCAATGAGCAGTTCTTC. It encodes CAISERAGGVVNEQFF.